Sequencing of this TCR beta chain was carried out in a study of blood T cell repertoires in COVID-19. At the level of the study: In each case, the material was cDNA or gDNA derived from T cells, B-cell-depleted T cells, or PBMCs.

CDR1 is SGHNT and CDR2 is YYREEE in the germline V gene (reference sequence). J was trimmed by 1 base and V by 0 bases; bases with no gene match: 0. The CDR3 runs 15 residues. Seattle researchers signed up patients amid active infection and tracked them longitudinally. As originally analysed: For nucleated cells, counts were estimated from reference gene primer amplification. The repertoire was sequenced with immunoSEQ multiplex PCR; TCRdb's copy has only in-frame clones and lacks some. V and J calls and clone size are copied from that table; D and trimming were computed from the DNA. The repertoire holds 190,000 or so clones, with around 80% as singletons.

Specimen: peripheral blood. J is TRBJ2-2 and V is TRBV5-4, with 7 nucleotides matching TRBD1. The TCR originated in a woman older than 75 with COVID-19, enrolled during active disease. The DNA for the CDR3 is TGTGCCAGCAGCTTGGACAGGGGGAACACCGGGGAGCTGTTTTTT. Protein sequence: CASSLDRGNTGELFF.